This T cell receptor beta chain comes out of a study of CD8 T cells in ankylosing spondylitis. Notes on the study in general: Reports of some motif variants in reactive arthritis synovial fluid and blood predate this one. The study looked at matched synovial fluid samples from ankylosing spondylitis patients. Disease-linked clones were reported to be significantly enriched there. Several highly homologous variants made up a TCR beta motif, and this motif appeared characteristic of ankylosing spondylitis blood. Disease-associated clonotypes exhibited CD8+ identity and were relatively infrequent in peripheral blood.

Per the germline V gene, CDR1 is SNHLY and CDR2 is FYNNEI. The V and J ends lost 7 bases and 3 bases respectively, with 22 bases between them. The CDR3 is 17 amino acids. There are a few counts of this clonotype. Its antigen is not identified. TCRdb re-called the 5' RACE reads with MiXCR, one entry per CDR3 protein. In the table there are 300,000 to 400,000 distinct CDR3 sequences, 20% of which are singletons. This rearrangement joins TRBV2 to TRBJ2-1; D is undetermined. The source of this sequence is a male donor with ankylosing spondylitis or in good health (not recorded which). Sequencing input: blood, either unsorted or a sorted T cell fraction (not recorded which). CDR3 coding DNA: TGTGCCAGCACATCCGCAGGCGGTTCCCTCGTCTACAATGAGCAGTTCTTC. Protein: CASTSAGGSLVYNEQFF.